This T cell receptor (beta chain) came from a study of shared clonotypes between healthy human individuals. About the study: Sampling drew on donors who were a couple of women and three men aged 18 to 49.

Sequencing was performed with immunoSEQ multiplex PCR; in TCRdb, only in-frame clones are kept and a portion is missing. This sample yields over 2,000,000 clones, of which roughly 95% are seen a single time; about 1.6% belongs to the top ten. CD45RO-negative, CCR7-positively selected cells formed the naive CD8 fraction, excluding terminally differentiated effector memory CD45RA+ cells. As regards this clone: Its antigen is still unknown.

Trimming stripped 4 bases from V and 0 bases from J, with 17 bases between. The CDR3 sequence is 17 residues long. Per the germline V gene, CDR1 is SGDLS and CDR2 is YYNGEE. Regarding the study as a whole: The study found 4.5% to 5% of naive CD4 clonotypes shared across four donors. Incompleteness in sorted-subset sequencing, despite large depth, was shown by rarefaction. Relative to memory subsets, naive subsets generally showed larger estimated richness.

The TCR sequence derives from a man younger than 35 in good health. Some clones in this sample may be carry-over from other donors' samples. The chain recombines TRBV9 with TRBJ1-3; D gene uncertain. What was sequenced was naive CD8+ T cells from PBMCs. CDR3 amino acids: CASSPWGGTHSGNTIYF. The CDR3 coding sequence is TGTGCCAGCAGCCCGTGGGGAGGCACCCACTCTGGAAACACCATATATTTT.